The entry below describes one TCR beta chain. TCRdb used MiXCR to reprocess the RT-PCR reads, holding one entry per CDR3 protein. The table has some 880,000 distinct CDR3 sequences, 18% seen once. This sample is drawn from a study of patients and donors after allogeneic stem cell transplantation. The CDR3 length is 14 residues. Trimming took 2 bases from V and 5 from J; bases not matched to a gene: 2. The sequenced sample was blood, either unsorted or a sorted T cell fraction (not recorded which). The TCR sequence derives from a human donor who was either an allogeneic HSCT recipient or a stem cell or donor lymphocyte infusion donor (not recorded which). It is not recorded whose cells these are; they may come from a transplant donor. The V call is TRBV12-3 or TRBV12-4, the J call TRBJ2-3; 9 positions match TRBD1. In nucleotides, the CDR3 is TGTGCCAGCAGTTTAAGGACAGGGGTAGATACGCAGTATTTT. Translating it yields CASSLRTGVDTQYF.